This passage covers 32 T cell receptor beta chains from one sample sequenced in a study of immune evolution from preneoplasia to lung adenocarcinoma. Clones were sequenced by immunoSEQ multiplex PCR, and TCRdb holds only the in-frame ones, with some missing. The sample lists thousands of clones; roughly 79% were seen once. Sequencing input: FFPE adjacent normal lung tissue. The receptors here all came from a person aged 60 to 85 with lung adenocarcinoma.

The gene calls are TRBV11-2 and TRBJ1-2, with unresolved D. This CDR3 is built from 14 residues. V was pared by 5 bases and J by 5 bases, with 15 bases between. Germline lookup yields CDR1 SGHAT and CDR2 FQNNGV. The CDR3 region is CASSLTDGWYGYTF. For the CDR3, the DNA is TGTGCCAGCAGCCTGACGGACGGCTGGTATGGCTACACCTTC.

The chain links TRBV29-1 to TRBJ2-7; the match to TRBD1 covers 8 bases. This CDR3 is 15 amino acids long. The J segment lost 4 bases and the V segment lost 7 bases, leaving 15 bases of the junction unmatched. Per the germline V gene, CDR1 is SQVTM and CDR2 is ANQGSEA. Written as DNA, the CDR3 is TGCAGCGCACTCCGCGAGGCAGGGGGCAGGTACGAGCAGTACTTC. It translates to CSALREAGGRYEQYF.

This clone was found a few times. This chain connects TRBV7-2 to TRBJ2-7; D may be TRBD2 (5 bases). The CDR3 runs to 13 residues. Germline loops: CDR1 SGHTA, CDR2 FQGNSA. V was trimmed by 3 bases and J by 5 bases, leaving 11 bases between them. CDR3 nucleotides: TGTGCCAGCAGCTTCCGAGGAGGCGACGAGCAGTACTTC. It specifies CASSFRGGDEQYF.

CDR3 amino acids: CASSHRDRYNEQFF. Written as DNA, the CDR3 is TGCGCCAGCAGCCATCGGGACAGATACAATGAGCAGTTCTTC. This sequence joins TRBV4-1 and TRBJ2-1; 7 nucleotides match TRBD1. Germline V gene sequence: CDR1 MGHRA, CDR2 YSYEKL. The CDR3 length is 14 residues. The trim removed 3 bases at V and 4 bases at J, leaving 3 bases unmatched.

The chain employs TRBV5-1 and TRBJ2-7, with 9 bases identical to TRBD1. The CDR3 runs to 13 residues. V lost 4 bases to trimming and J lost 6 bases; unmatched junction nucleotides: 5. From germline, CDR1 is SGHRS and CDR2 YFSETQ. CDR3 bases: TGCGCCAGCAGCCTGGACAGGGGAGCCGAGCAGTACTTC. Translated: CASSLDRGAEQYF.

The chain is built from TRBV4-1 and TRBJ1-4; 10 bases match TRBD1. The ends lost 1 base at V and 2 bases at J; junction bases unmatched: 10. CDR3 length equals 19 residues. Germline-derived CDR1 and CDR2 are MGHRA and YSYEKL. The CDR3 loop is CASSQARQGAIGTNEKLFF. In nucleotides, the CDR3 is TGCGCCAGCAGCCAAGCTCGACAGGGGGCGATTGGGACTAATGAAAAACTGTTTTTT.

The chain is built from TRBV5-4 and TRBJ1-2; 9 positions agree with TRBD1. Trimming at V came to 4 bases and at J to 8 bases, leaving 12 bases not matched to a gene. The CDR3 spans 15 residues. Germline V gene sequence: CDR1 SGHNT, CDR2 YYREEE (reference sequence). The DNA of the CDR3 is TGTGCCAGCAGCGCGCCGGGACAGGGTTCGGGCGGCTACACCTTC. The encoded protein is CASSAPGQGSGGYTF.

V usage is TRBV7-2 and J usage is TRBJ1-3; no definite D call. There are 13 residues in the CDR3. Germline-derived CDR1 and CDR2 are SGHTA and FQGNSA. V was clipped by 5 bases and J by 2 bases, with 7 bases between them. CDR3 residues: CASSAGPGNTIYF. The CDR3 DNA is TGTGCCAGCAGCGCGGGTCCTGGAAACACCATATATTTT.

The chain carries TRBV1 and TRBJ1-2. TRBV1 is noted as a pseudogene. This CDR3 has 16 residues. DNA of the CDR3: TGCACCAGCAGCCAAGACACTCTGTCAGTATCTTATGGCTACACCTTC. As protein: CTSSQDTLSVSYGYTF.

The chain links TRBV4-1 to TRBJ2-7; no reliable D call. Germline V gene lookup returns CDR1 MGHRA and CDR2 YSYEKL. Trimming shortened V by 0 bases and J by 6 bases, and 15 bases separated the two germline ends. The CDR3 has 15 amino acids. CDR3 sequence reads: CASSQDQAFPSEQYF. The CDR3 DNA reads TGCGCCAGCAGCCAAGATCAGGCATTCCCCAGCGAGCAGTACTTC.

This chain joins TRBV7-9 and TRBJ1-2; no firm D call. Between the trimmed V and J ends, which lost 1 base and 1 base, there was a span of 10 bases. Germline CDR1 reads SEHNR; CDR2 reads FQNEAQ (reference sequence). CDR3 length: 15 residues. CDR3 in DNA: TGTGCCAGCAGCTTAGTGGGCAGTTTTAACTATGGCTACACCTTC. It translates to CASSLVGSFNYGYTF.

The rearrangement joins TRBV7-9 to TRBJ1-4, with D tentatively TRBD1 (6 bases). Germline CDR1 SEHNR, CDR2 FQNEAQ (reference sequence). V was pared by 4 bases and J by 6 bases, with 15 bases between. This CDR3 is 15 amino acids long. The CDR3 coding sequence is TGTGCCAGCAGCTCGGGGGCGACCGGGGATGAAAAACTGTTTTTT. Residues: CASSSGATGDEKLFF.

The J gene is TRBJ2-5, the V gene TRBV25-1, with D maybe TRBD1 (5 bases). V was trimmed by 2 bases and J by 1 base, leaving 8 bases between them. Germline V CDR1 and CDR2: MGHDK, SYGVNS. The CDR3 totals 14 residues. CDR3: CASSETGFQETQYF. CDR3 sequence (DNA): TGTGCCAGCAGTGAAACAGGTTTCCAAGAGACCCAGTACTTC.

On this clone: Other DNA sequences from this sample encode an identical CDR3 as well. The rearrangement joins TRBV7-2 to TRBJ1-1; D unresolved. V lost 5 bases and J 0 bases, leaving 4 bases between the germline ends. Per germline, CDR1 SGHTA and CDR2 FQGNSA. The CDR3 consists of 12 residues. The CDR3 DNA is TGTGCCAGCAGCCTCATGAACACTGAAGCTTTCTTT. Translating it yields CASSLMNTEAFF.

The table lists this clone with a count of one. This chain joins TRBV2 and TRBJ2-2, with D possibly being TRBD2 (5 bases). Trimming left V 6 bases short and J 7 bases short, with 15 bases between. Per the germline V gene, CDR1 is SNHLY and CDR2 is FYNNEI. CDR3 length: 14 amino acids. CDR3 residues: CASRTNKYGGELFF. CDR3 sequence (DNA): TGTGCCAGCAGGACTAACAAGTATGGCGGGGAGCTGTTTTTT.

This rearrangement joins TRBV5-4 to TRBJ2-7; possibly TRBD1 or TRBD2 for D (6 bases each). This CDR3 spans 12 amino acids. V was shortened by 0 bases and J by 9 bases, with 10 bases between the two germline ends. Germline CDR1 SGHNT, CDR2 YYREEE (reference sequence). CDR3 loop: CASSLGGAGQYF. The CDR3 region has the DNA TGTGCCAGCAGCTTGGGGGGGGCTGGGCAGTACTTC.

This clone was observed a single time. The rearrangement uses TRBV30 and TRBJ1-2; D unclear. From germline, CDR1 is GTSNPN and CDR2 SVGIG (reference sequence). Trimming took 0 bases from V and 7 from J, leaving 6 bases between them. This CDR3 is 11 amino acids long. The CDR3 sequence is CAWSVAVGYTF. The CDR3 DNA reads as TGTGCCTGGAGTGTGGCAGTTGGCTACACCTTC.

The chain links TRBV28 to TRBJ2-2; possible D gene TRBD1, 6 bases. CDR3 length: 16 residues. Trimming took off 7 bases at V and 0 bases at J, with 15 bases between the two ends. CDR1 MDHEN and CDR2 SYDVKM come from the germline V gene. As DNA, the CDR3 is TGTGCCAGCACCACACGGACAGCTGCGAACACCGGGGAGCTGTTTTTT. Protein product: CASTTRTAANTGELFF.

The chain employs TRBV30 and TRBJ1-4; no clear D. The germline V and J ends were trimmed by 3 bases and 7 bases, with 9 bases remaining between them. The V gene's germline CDR1 is GTSNPN and CDR2 SVGIG (reference sequence). The CDR3 runs 12 residues. CDR3 sequence: CAWRESVEKLFF. In DNA form, the CDR3 reads TGTGCCTGGAGAGAGTCAGTTGAAAAACTGTTTTTT.

This chain connects TRBV4-1 to TRBJ2-1; D uncertain. CDR1 and CDR2 (germline): MGHRA, YSYEKL. This CDR3 region has 14 residues. Trimming took off 3 bases at V and 6 bases at J, with 12 bases between the two ends. The CDR3 coding sequence is TGCGCCAGCAGCCAGTCCGGGTCCCTCAATGAGCAGTTCTTC. Translated: CASSQSGSLNEQFF.

The CDR3 sequence: CATSRDRAGITEAFF. DNA for the CDR3: TGTGCCACCAGCAGAGATCGGGCGGGGATCACTGAAGCTTTCTTT. The J gene is TRBJ1-1, the V gene TRBV15, with D unresolved. Looked up from germline, CDR1 is LNHNV and CDR2 is YYDKDF (reference sequence). Trimming stripped 0 bases from V and 4 bases from J, with 12 bases between. This CDR3 comprises 15 residues.

CDR3 residues: CASSSAGGSNTGELFF. The DNA of the CDR3 is TGCGCCAGCAGCTCAGCGGGGGGCTCTAACACCGGGGAGCTGTTTTTT. V usage is TRBV5-1 and J usage is TRBJ2-2, with 9 positions matching TRBD2. Germline V gene data show CDR1 as SGHRS and CDR2 as YFSETQ. There are 16 residues in the CDR3. The V gene end was trimmed by 3 bases and the J gene end by 2 bases; junction bases not matched to a gene: 5.

The chain has TRBV7-2 and TRBJ2-5; TRBD2 is a possible D gene (6 bases). V was shortened by 5 bases and J by 4 bases, with 17 bases between the two germline ends. Germline CDR1 and CDR2: SGHTA and FQGNSA. The CDR3 contains 15 residues. CDR3 loop: CASSPGGVLRETQYF. CDR3 sequence (DNA): TGTGCCAGCAGCCCCGGCGGGGTCCTAAGAGAGACCCAGTACTTC.

The chain recombines TRBV4-2 with TRBJ2-7; 14 nucleotides line up with TRBD2. Germline V gene sequence: CDR1 LGHNA, CDR2 YNFKEQ. CDR3 length: 16 residues. V gave up 0 bases and J gave up 4 bases; unmatched junction bases: 2. CDR3 sequence reads: CASSQDGTSGSYEQYF. DNA for the CDR3: TGTGCCAGCAGCCAAGATGGGACTAGCGGGAGTTACGAGCAGTACTTC.

The V gene is TRBV28, the J gene TRBJ1-6, with 9 bases identical to TRBD1. The CDR3 is made up of 14 amino acids. CDR1 is MDHEN and CDR2 is SYDVKM in the germline V gene. The V segment lost 3 bases and the J segment 13 bases; nucleotides outside the gene matches: 7. CDR3 sequence (DNA): TGTGCCAGCAGTTTCGGGACAGGGTTTACTCCCCTCCACTTT. It codes for CASSFGTGFTPLHF.

On this clone itself: Different DNA sequences within this sample yield the same CDR3. The chain couples TRBV6-5 to TRBJ1-2; possibly TRBD1 for D (5 bases). Germline V gene data show CDR1 as MNHEY and CDR2 as SVGAGI. The CDR3 is made up of 12 amino acids. Deletions cut 3 bases from V and 5 bases from J, with 7 bases between. CDR3 sequence (DNA): TGTGCCAGCAGTTATTCAGGGTATGGCTACACCTTC. Translated: CASSYSGYGYTF.

The chain has TRBV5-1 and TRBJ2-2; D is uncertain. The V and J ends lost 2 bases and 2 bases respectively, with 7 bases between them. The CDR3 sequence is 14 residues long. Germline lookup yields CDR1 SGHRS and CDR2 YFSETQ. CDR3 in amino acids: CASSFRQNTGELFF. In DNA form, the CDR3 reads TGCGCCAGCAGCTTTCGACAAAACACCGGGGAGCTGTTTTTT.

The CDR3 is CASSSRGGGGGNEQFF. In nucleotides, the CDR3 is TGTGCCAGCAGCTCCCGTGGAGGGGGGGGCGGCAATGAGCAGTTCTTC. This chain joins TRBV7-2 and TRBJ2-1; D may be TRBD2 (7 bases). Deletions cut 4 bases from V and 6 bases from J, with 19 bases between. Germline loops: CDR1 SGHTA, CDR2 FQGNSA. There are 16 residues in the CDR3. Full variable domain (outside the CDR3, taken from reference TRBV7-2 and TRBJ2-1): GAGVSQSPSNKVTEKGKDVELRCDPISGHTALYWYRQSLGQGLEFLIYFQGNSAPDKSGLPSDRFSAERTGGSVSTLTIQRTQQEDSAVYLCASSSRGGGGGNEQFFGPGTRLTVL.

This clone occurred a few times. In nucleotides, the CDR3 is TGTGCCCAAGCGGGGGGGAACACCGGGGAGCTGTTTTTT. It translates to CAQAGGNTGELFF. This rearrangement joins TRBV30 to TRBJ2-2; TRBD2 aligns across 9 bases. CDR1 is GTSNPN, CDR2 SVGIG, per germline (reference sequence). The CDR3 runs 13 residues. Trimming took 8 bases from V and 1 from J; bases not matched to a gene: 2.

The J gene is TRBJ1-6, the V gene TRBV6-6; D is undetermined. Trimming shortened V by 5 bases and J by 7 bases, and 15 bases separated the two germline ends. This CDR3 has 15 residues. CDR1 is MNHNY and CDR2 is SVGAGI in the germline V gene (reference sequence). Written as DNA, the CDR3 is TGTGCCAGCAGTAACCAACAGAGTGGGAATTCACCCCTCCACTTT. Protein: CASSNQQSGNSPLHF.

The CDR3, as DNA: TGTGCCACCAGCAGAGGCAGGGACTATGGCTACACCTTC. This sequence encodes CATSRGRDYGYTF. The chain is built from TRBV15 and TRBJ1-2, with D possibly TRBD1 on 5 matching bases. The V gene lost 1 base and the J gene lost 3 bases, with 6 bases spanning the gap. This CDR3 has 13 amino acids. CDR1 and CDR2 (germline): LNHNV, YYDKDF (reference sequence). Complete variable domain (other parts from reference TRBV15 and TRBJ1-2): DAMVIQNPRYQVTQFGKPVTLSCSQTLNHNVMYWYQQKSSQAPKLLFHYYDKDFNNEADTPDNFQSRRPNTSFCFLDIRSPGLGDTAMYLCATSRGRDYGYTFGSGTRLTVV.

The chain employs TRBV7-9 and TRBJ1-1; no clear D. CDR1 and CDR2 (germline): SEHNR, FQNEAQ (reference sequence). The CDR3 is 14 amino acids. With 5 bases removed from V and 0 bases from J, the gap between germline ends came to 10 bases. This CDR3 is CASSPGLLNTEAFF. CDR3 sequence (DNA): TGTGCCAGCAGCCCCGGACTGCTGAACACTGAAGCTTTCTTT.